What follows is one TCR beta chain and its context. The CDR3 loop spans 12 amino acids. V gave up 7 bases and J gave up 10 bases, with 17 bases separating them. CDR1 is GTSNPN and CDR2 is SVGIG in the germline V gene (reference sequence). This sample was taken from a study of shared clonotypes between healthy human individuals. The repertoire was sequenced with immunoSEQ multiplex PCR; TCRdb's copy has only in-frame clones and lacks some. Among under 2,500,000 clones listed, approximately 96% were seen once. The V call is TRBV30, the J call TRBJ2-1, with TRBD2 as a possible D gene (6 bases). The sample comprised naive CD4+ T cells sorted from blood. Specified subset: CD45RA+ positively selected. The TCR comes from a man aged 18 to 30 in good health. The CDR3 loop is CAYNPPGGEQFF. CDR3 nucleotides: TGTGCCTACAACCCCCCCGGGGGAGAGCAGTTCTTC.